The T cell receptor beta chain under discussion was sequenced for a study of T cell repertoires in cytomegalovirus infection. Whole-study results and caveats: Accumulated public TCR beta family frequency recognized individuals carrying CMV together with the relevant HLA. Ex vivo responses were dominated by HLA-C-restricted CMV-specific TCR beta clonotypes.

TCRdb re-called the reads with MiXCR, one entry per CDR3 protein. The top ten clones hold approximately 93% of a sample with tens of thousands of distinct CDR3 sequences, about 44% of them seen once. This clonotype has just one count. Its antigen is unknown. CDR3 size: 14 residues. Trimming cost V 5 bases and J 0 bases, with 7 bases left between them. Germline V gene sequence: CDR1 SEHNR, CDR2 FQNEAQ (reference sequence). The source of this sequence is a human donor in good health (CMV status not recorded). Some clones in this sample may be carry-over from other donors' samples. This sample comprised CD8+ T cells from cultured PBMCs, obtained from culture after CMV antigen stimulation. V usage is TRBV7-9 and J usage is TRBJ2-2; no reliable D call. CDR3 nucleotides: TGTGCCAGCAGCCGTGGGTCGAACACCGGGGAGCTGTTTTTT. It translates to CASSRGSNTGELFF.